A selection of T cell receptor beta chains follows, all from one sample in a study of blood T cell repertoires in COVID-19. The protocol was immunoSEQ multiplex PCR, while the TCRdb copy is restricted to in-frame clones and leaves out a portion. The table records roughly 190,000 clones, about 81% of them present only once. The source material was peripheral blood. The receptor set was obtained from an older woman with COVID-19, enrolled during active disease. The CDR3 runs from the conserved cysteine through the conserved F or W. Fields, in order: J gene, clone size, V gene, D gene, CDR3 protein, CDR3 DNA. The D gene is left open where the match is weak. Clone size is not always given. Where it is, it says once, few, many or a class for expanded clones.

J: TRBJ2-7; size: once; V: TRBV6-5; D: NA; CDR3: CASSFRGGTLYEQYF; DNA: TGTGCCAGCAGCTTTCGGGGCGGGACTCTCTACGAGCAGTACTTC
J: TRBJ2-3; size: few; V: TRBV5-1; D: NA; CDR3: CASSLSPGVRADTQYF; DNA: TGCGCCAGCAGCTTGAGTCCGGGGGTACGTGCGGATACGCAGTATTTT
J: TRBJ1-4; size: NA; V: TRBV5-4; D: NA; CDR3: CASSLTGINEKLFF; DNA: TGTGCCAGCAGCTTGACAGGGATTAATGAAAAACTGTTTTTT
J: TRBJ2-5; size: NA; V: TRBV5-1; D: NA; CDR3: CASSPDSLVETQYF; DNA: TGCGCCAGCAGCCCCGATAGTCTGGTGGAGACCCAGTACTTC
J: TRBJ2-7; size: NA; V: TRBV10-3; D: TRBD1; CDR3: CATGYRDRGHEQYF; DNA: TGTGCCACGGGTTACCGGGACAGGGGCCACGAGCAGTACTTC
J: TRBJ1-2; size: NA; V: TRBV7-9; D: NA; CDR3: CASSSAGNYYGYTF; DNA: TGTGCCAGCAGCTCCGCCGGGAACTACTATGGCTACACCTTC
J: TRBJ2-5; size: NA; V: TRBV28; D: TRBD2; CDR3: CASSPPTSGGYYQETQYF; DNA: TGTGCCAGCAGTCCACCCACTAGCGGGGGATACTACCAAGAGACCCAGTACTTC
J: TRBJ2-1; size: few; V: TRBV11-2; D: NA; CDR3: CASSWQGGYNNEQFF; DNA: TGTGCCAGCAGCTGGCAGGGCGGATATAACAATGAGCAGTTCTTC
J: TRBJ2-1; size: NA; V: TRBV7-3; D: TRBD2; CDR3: CASSTLAGSNEQFF; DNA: TGTGCCAGCAGCACCTTAGCGGGAAGTAATGAGCAGTTCTTC
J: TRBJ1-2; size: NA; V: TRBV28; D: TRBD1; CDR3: CASSLGTGGNGYTF; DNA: TGTGCCAGCAGTCTAGGGACAGGCGGAAATGGCTACACCTTC
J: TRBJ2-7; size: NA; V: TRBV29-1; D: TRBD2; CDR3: CSVIAGAPYEQYF; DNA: TGCAGCGTTATAGCGGGAGCCCCTTACGAGCAGTACTTC
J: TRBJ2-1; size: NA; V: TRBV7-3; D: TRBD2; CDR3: CASSLLGRGGPHEQFF; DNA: TGTGCCAGCAGCTTATTGGGAAGGGGAGGGCCCCATGAGCAGTTCTTC
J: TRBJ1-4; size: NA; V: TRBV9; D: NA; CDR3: CASSVEPTNEKLFF; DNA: TGTGCCAGCAGCGTAGAGCCAACTAATGAAAAACTGTTTTTT
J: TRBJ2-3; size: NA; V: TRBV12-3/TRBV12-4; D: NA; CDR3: CASSLSHTDTQYF; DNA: TGTGCCAGCAGTTTATCCCACACAGATACGCAGTATTTT
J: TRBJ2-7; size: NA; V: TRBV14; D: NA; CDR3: CASSRVSGYEQYF; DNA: TGTGCCAGCAGCCGAGTCTCAGGCTACGAGCAGTACTTC
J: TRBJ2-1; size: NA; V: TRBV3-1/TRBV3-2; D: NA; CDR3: CASSQGAGSLGNEQFF; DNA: TGTGCCAGCAGCCAAGGAGCCGGGAGCCTGGGCAATGAGCAGTTCTTC
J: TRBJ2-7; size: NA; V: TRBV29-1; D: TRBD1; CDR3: CSAKGTGGGEQYF; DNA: TGCAGCGCAAAAGGGACAGGGGGCGGGGAGCAGTACTTC
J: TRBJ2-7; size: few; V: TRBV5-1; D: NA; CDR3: CASSPAGAVPYEQYF; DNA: TGCGCCAGCAGCCCCGCGGGGGCCGTACCCTACGAGCAGTACTTC
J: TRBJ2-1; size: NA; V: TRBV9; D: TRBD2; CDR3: CASSPGLPYNEQFF; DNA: TGTGCCAGCAGCCCGGGACTACCATACAATGAGCAGTTCTTC
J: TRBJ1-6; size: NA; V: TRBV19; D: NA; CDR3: CASMQTAYNSPLHF; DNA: TGTGCCAGTATGCAAACAGCCTATAATTCACCCCTCCACTTT
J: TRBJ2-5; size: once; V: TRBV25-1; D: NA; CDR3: CASSPGNRGKETQYF; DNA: TGTGCCAGCAGTCCCGGGAATCGGGGAAAGGAGACCCAGTACTTC
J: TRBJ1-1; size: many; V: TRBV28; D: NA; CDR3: CASSLQGRGTEAFF; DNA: TGTGCCAGCAGTTTACAGGGTAGAGGCACTGAAGCTTTCTTT
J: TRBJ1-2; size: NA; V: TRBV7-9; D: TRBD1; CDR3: CASSPRAQDRAYGYTF; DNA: TGTGCCAGCAGCCCGAGGGCCCAGGACAGGGCCTATGGCTACACCTTC
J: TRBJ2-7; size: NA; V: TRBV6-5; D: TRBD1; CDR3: CASARTGYYEQYF; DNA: TGTGCCAGCGCCAGGACAGGGTACTACGAGCAGTACTTC
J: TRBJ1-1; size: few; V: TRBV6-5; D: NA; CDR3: CASSRSTTEAFF; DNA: TGTGCCAGCAGTCGCTCTACGACTGAAGCTTTCTTT
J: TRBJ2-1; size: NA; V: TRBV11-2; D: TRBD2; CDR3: CASSSYRDTSGRGYNEQFF; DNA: TGTGCCAGCAGCTCCTACCGGGACACCTCCGGGAGGGGTTACAATGAGCAGTTCTTC
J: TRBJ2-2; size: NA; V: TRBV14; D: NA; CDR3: CASSQQGPTTGELFF; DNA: TGTGCCAGCAGCCAGCAGGGCCCGACCACCGGGGAGCTGTTTTTT